This TCR beta chain was observed in a study of radiotherapy plus CTLA-4 blockade in lung cancer (dated by TCRdb to between 2018 and 2020). Regarding the research as a whole: Objective responses occurred in roughly 19% of enrolled patients, and around 29% achieved disease control.

Libraries were constructed by the immunoSEQ multiplex PCR assay. TCRdb provides this immuneACCESS table in a form limited to in-frame rearrangements. Some clones are lacking; in checked studies, under half of them reflect an unresolved V gene, and why the rest are absent is not known. For this sample the table gives tens of thousands of clones, of which 75% to 90% were detected only once. Of the sample, under 0.85% is held by the ten largest clones. As to this clone: It lacks a known antigen. No much larger clone is present one base from it, and per-base qualities are unavailable.

In this study, focal radiation therapy paired with CTLA-4 blockade (ipilimumab) was tested in patients who had chemo-refractory metastatic non-small-cell lung cancer. Points the paper makes about the study in general: After treatment with radiotherapy and ipilimumab, TCR clones that originated in tumors expanded in peripheral blood. The strongest predictors of response were reported to be early dynamic shifts in blood T cell clones along with a rise in serum interferon-beta following radiation.

V is trimmed back by 3 bases and J by 3 bases, and the junction contains 5 bases that no gene match accounts for. Taken from cysteine to phenylalanine, the CDR3 has 15 residues. Just the 45-base CDR3 DNA is kept, in frame starting at base 1. Looking up the germline V gene (reference sequence) yields CDR1 SSHAT and CDR2 FNYEAQ. The chain joins TRBV7-7 to TRBJ2-3, with 8 central nucleotides matching TRBD1. Sequenced here: peripheral blood, sampled from a patient treated with radiotherapy plus ipilimumab. This receptor was obtained from a human donor with non-small cell lung cancer who had stable disease on radiotherapy plus ipilimumab. This receptor has the CDR3 CASSFGTGGTDTQYF. The bases are TGTGCCAGCAGCTTCGGGACAGGCGGAACAGATACGCAGTATTTT.